This is a list of T cell receptor beta chains from one sample in a study of T cell responses to AZD1222 COVID-19 vaccine. Repertoires were generated with immunoSEQ multiplex PCR, while TCRdb's copy carries only in-frame clones and drops some. This sample yields roughly 150,000 clones, of which 80% to 95% are seen a single time; approximately 6.3% belongs to the top ten. Material: peripheral blood, obtained 28 days after the second AZD1222 dose. These receptors all come from an adult who received the AZD1222 COVID-19 vaccine. CDR3s include the opening cysteine and the closing phenylalanine or tryptophan. A D gene is named only where the DNA matches it firmly. Expanded clones get a size class; other rows say once, few or many, or leave the size out.

D: .
size: .
V: TRBV11-2
J: TRBJ2-1
length: 14
CDR3: CASSLGVWPDEQFF
DNA: TGTGCCAGCAGCTTAGGGGTTTGGCCCGATGAGCAGTTCTTC

D: TRBD2
size: .
V: TRBV9
J: TRBJ2-7
length: 15
CDR3: CASSVDIAGAYEQYF
DNA: TGTGCCAGCAGCGTAGATATAGCGGGGGCCTACGAGCAGTACTTC

D: .
size: few
V: TRBV4-2
J: TRBJ2-7
length: 14
CDR3: CASSQGTQTYEQYF
DNA: TGTGCCAGCAGCCAAGGGACCCAGACCTACGAGCAGTACTTC

D: .
size: .
V: TRBV6-6
J: TRBJ2-1
length: 15
CDR3: CASSLLVNYENEQFF
DNA: TGTGCCAGCAGTTTGCTAGTAAACTACGAGAATGAGCAGTTCTTC

D: .
size: .
V: TRBV19
J: TRBJ1-4
length: 15
CDR3: CASSLGYSTNEKLFF
DNA: TGTGCCAGTAGTTTGGGGTATTCAACTAATGAAAAACTGTTTTTT

D: .
size: .
V: TRBV15
J: TRBJ1-2
length: 14
CDR3: CATSFVTGGNGYTF
DNA: TGTGCCACCAGCTTTGTAACCGGGGGAAATGGCTACACCTTC

D: TRBD2
size: .
V: TRBV15
J: TRBJ2-7
length: 14
CDR3: CATSDPSGSREQYF
DNA: TGTGCCACCAGCGATCCTAGCGGGTCGAGAGAGCAGTACTTC

D: TRBD2
size: once
V: TRBV28
J: TRBJ2-7
length: 17
CDR3: CASTPQGPGLAGYEQYF
DNA: TGTGCCAGCACCCCACAAGGACCTGGACTAGCGGGATACGAGCAGTACTTC

D: .
size: .
V: TRBV10-1
J: TRBJ2-1
length: 15
CDR3: CASSPGGPTYNEQFF
DNA: TGCGCCAGCAGTCCCGGGGGCCCTACCTACAATGAGCAGTTCTTC

D: .
size: once
V: TRBV30
J: TRBJ1-1
length: 13
CDR3: CAWTSGGWTEAFF
DNA: TGTGCCTGGACTTCGGGGGGCTGGACTGAAGCTTTCTTT

D: TRBD1
size: once
V: TRBV5-1
J: TRBJ2-3
length: 15
CDR3: CASSLGDRGTDTQYF
DNA: TGCGCCAGCAGCTTGGGGGACAGGGGCACAGATACGCAGTATTTT

D: .
size: .
V: TRBV30
J: TRBJ1-1
length: 17
CDR3: CAWSVPRGRAANTEAFF
DNA: TGTGCCTGGAGTGTACCTAGGGGCAGGGCAGCGAACACTGAAGCTTTCTTT

D: .
size: .
V: TRBV5-1
J: TRBJ1-2
length: 14
CDR3: CASSPRDTNYGYTF
DNA: TGCGCCAGCAGCCCCCGGGACACTAACTATGGCTACACCTTC

D: .
size: .
V: TRBV2
J: TRBJ2-3
length: 16
CDR3: CASTLTRQPPGDTQYF
DNA: TGTGCCAGCACCTTAACAAGGCAGCCCCCGGGCGATACGCAGTATTTT

D: TRBD2
size: .
V: TRBV28
J: TRBJ2-2
length: 17
CDR3: CASSGTSGNANTGELFF
DNA: TGTGCCAGCAGTGGGACTAGCGGGAACGCGAACACCGGGGAGCTGTTTTTT